The clone carrying this T cell receptor (beta chain) was recorded at least ten times. Clinical symptoms, serum thyroxine, TRAb, thyroid ultrasound and orbital computed tomography established diagnosis. These data come from a study of T cells in Graves' hyperthyroidism and ophthalmopathy. Germline-derived CDR1 and CDR2 are LNHDA and SQIVND (reference sequence). J gave up 5 bases and V 1 base, and 1 base lay outside the gene matches. This CDR3 region has 13 residues. Amplification of TCR beta CDR3 regions was performed using RNA transcripts as template. When the TCR CDR3 underwent first-round RT-PCR, the HTBI primer set was used. Using its own MiXCR run on the multiplex PCR reads, TCRdb lists one record per CDR3 protein. The repertoire consists of about 130,000 distinct CDR3 sequences, with 22% occurring once and the leading ten covering about 67%.

The sequenced material came from blood. This TCR was sampled from a woman between 50 and 59 years old with Graves' hyperthyroidism that later progressed to Graves' ophthalmopathy. V is TRBV19 and J is TRBJ1-1; TRBD1 agrees at 7 bases. This CDR3 reads CASSIGTGTEAFF. The CDR3 DNA follows: TGTGCCAGTAGTATAGGGACAGGTACTGAAGCTTTCTTT.